This TCR beta chain came from a study of T cell changes during pregnancy in multiple sclerosis. Clones were read by immunoSEQ multiplex PCR, and TCRdb kept only the in-frame ones, dropping some. The sample records 50,000 or so clones, more than 80% being singletons. Trimming took off 7 bases at V and 6 bases at J, with 18 bases between the two ends. Germline lookup yields CDR1 MNHEY and CDR2 SVGAGI. This CDR3 contains 15 residues. The source was CD4+ T cells from peripheral blood mononuclear cells, collected before pregnancy. The origin of this receptor is a female donor with multiple sclerosis, enrolled in a pregnancy study. The chain employs TRBV6-5 and TRBJ2-2; D possibly corresponds to TRBD1 (5 bases). The CDR3 here is CASTLRKGYAGELFF. DNA of the CDR3: TGTGCCAGCACCTTAAGGAAGGGGTACGCCGGGGAGCTGTTTTTT.